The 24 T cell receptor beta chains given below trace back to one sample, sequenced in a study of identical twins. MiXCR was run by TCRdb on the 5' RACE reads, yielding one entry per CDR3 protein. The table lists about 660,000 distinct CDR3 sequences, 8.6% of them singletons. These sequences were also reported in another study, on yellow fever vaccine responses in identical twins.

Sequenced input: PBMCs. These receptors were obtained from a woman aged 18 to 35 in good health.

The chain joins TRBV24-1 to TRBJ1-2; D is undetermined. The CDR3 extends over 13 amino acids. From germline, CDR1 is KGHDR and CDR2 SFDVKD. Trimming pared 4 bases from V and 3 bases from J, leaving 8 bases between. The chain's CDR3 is CATSDAYYYGYTF. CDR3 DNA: TGTGCCACCAGTGACGCATACTACTATGGCTACACCTTC.

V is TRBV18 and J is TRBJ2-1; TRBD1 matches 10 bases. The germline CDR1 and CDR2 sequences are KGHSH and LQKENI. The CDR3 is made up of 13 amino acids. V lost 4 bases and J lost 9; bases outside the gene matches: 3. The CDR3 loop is CASSRTGGVEQFF. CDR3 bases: TGTGCCAGCTCACGGACAGGGGGTGTTGAGCAGTTCTTC.

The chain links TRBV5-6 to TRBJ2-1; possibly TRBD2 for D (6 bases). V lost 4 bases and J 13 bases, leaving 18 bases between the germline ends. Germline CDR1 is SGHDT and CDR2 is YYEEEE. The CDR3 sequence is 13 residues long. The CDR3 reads CASSMGGRGIQFF. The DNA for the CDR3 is TGTGCCAGCAGCATGGGGGGTAGGGGCATTCAGTTCTTC.

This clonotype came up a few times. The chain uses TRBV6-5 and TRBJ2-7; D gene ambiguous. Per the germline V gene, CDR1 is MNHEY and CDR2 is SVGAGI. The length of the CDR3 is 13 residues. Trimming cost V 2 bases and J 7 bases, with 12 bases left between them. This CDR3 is CASSYTPAGEQYF. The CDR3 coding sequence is TGTGCCAGCAGTTACACACCGGCCGGGGAGCAGTACTTC.

The CDR3 coding sequence is TGTGCCAGCAGTCATAAAAGGGGCCTCACTGAGCAGTTCTTC. This codes for CASSHKRGLTEQFF. V usage is TRBV5-6 and J usage is TRBJ2-1; D is perhaps TRBD1 (5 bases). V was shortened by 5 bases and J by 9 bases, with 18 bases between the two germline ends. CDR1 SGHDT and CDR2 YYEEEE come from the germline V gene. This CDR3 is 14 amino acids long.

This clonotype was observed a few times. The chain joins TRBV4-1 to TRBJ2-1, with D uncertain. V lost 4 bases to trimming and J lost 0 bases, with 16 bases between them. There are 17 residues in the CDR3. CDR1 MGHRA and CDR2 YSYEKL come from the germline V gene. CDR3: CASSPRPGESSYNEQFF. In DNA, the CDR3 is TGCGCCAGCAGCCCCAGGCCGGGCGAGAGCTCCTACAATGAGCAGTTCTTC.

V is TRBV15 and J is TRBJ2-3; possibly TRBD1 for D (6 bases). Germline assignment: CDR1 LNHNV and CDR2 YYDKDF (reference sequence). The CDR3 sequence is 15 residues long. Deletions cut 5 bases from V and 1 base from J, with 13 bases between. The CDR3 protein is CATSFFYRGTDTQYF. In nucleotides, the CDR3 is TGTGCCACCAGCTTCTTTTACAGGGGCACAGATACGCAGTATTTT.

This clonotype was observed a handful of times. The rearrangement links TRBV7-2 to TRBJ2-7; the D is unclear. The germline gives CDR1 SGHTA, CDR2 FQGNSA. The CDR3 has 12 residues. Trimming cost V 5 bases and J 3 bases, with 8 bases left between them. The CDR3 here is CASSLQNYEQYF. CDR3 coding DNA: TGTGCCAGCAGCCTGCAAAACTACGAGCAGTACTTC.

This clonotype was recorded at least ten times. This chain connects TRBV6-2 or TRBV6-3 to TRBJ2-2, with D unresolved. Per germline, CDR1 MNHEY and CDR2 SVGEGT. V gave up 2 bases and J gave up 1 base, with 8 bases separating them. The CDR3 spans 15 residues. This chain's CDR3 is CASSYGILNTGELFF. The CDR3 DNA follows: TGTGCCAGCAGTTACGGCATCCTGAACACCGGGGAGCTGTTTTTT.

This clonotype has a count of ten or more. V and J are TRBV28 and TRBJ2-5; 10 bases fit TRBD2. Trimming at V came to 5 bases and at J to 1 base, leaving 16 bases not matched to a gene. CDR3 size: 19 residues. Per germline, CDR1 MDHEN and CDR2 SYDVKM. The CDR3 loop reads CASSPLTSGDYFLQETQYF. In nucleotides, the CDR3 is TGTGCCAGCAGTCCCTTAACTAGCGGGGACTACTTCCTCCAAGAGACCCAGTACTTC.

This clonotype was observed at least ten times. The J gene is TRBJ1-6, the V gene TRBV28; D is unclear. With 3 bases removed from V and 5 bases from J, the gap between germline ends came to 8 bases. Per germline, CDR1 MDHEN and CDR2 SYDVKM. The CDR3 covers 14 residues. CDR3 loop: CASSLRLDNSPLHF. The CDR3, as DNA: TGTGCCAGCAGTTTGCGACTGGATAATTCACCCCTCCACTTT. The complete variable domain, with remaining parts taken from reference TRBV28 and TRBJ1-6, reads DVKVTQSSRYLVKRTGEKVFLECVQDMDHENMFWYRQDPGLGLRLIYFSYDVKMKEKGDIPEGYSVSREKKERFSLILESASTNQTSMYLCASSLRLDNSPLHFGNGTRLTVT.

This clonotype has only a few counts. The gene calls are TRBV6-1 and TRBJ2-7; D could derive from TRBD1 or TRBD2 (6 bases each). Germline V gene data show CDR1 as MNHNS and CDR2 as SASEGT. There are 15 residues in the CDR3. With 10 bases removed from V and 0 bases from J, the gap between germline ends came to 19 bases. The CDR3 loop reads CATKSGADRSYEQYF. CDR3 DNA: TGTGCCACCAAGTCGGGGGCGGACCGCTCCTACGAGCAGTACTTC.

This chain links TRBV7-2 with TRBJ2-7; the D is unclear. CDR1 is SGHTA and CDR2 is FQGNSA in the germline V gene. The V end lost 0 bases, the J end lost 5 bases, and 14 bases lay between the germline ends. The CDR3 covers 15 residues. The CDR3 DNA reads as TGTGCCAGCAGCTTAGCCCGGAATAATCCCCACGAGCAGTACTTC. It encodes CASSLARNNPHEQYF.

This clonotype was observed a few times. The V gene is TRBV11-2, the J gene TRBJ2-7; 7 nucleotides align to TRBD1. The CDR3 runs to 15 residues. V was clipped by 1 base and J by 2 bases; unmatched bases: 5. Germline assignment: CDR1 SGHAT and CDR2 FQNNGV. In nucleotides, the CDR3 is TGTGCCAGCAGCTTAGTCAGGGACAGCACCTACGAGCAGTACTTC. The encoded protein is CASSLVRDSTYEQYF.

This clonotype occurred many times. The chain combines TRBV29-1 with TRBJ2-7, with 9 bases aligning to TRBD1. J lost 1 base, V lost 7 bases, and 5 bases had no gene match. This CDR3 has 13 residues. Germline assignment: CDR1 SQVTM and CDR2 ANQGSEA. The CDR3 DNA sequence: TGCAGCGGTCGACAGGGGGGATCCTACGAGCAGTACTTC. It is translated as CSGRQGGSYEQYF.

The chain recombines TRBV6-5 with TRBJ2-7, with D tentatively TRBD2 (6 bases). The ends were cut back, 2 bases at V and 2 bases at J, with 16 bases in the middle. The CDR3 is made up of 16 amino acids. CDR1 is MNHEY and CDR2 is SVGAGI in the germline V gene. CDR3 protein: CASSYRAGKPPYEQYF. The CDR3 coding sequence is TGTGCCAGCAGTTACCGGGCGGGGAAACCCCCCTACGAGCAGTACTTC.

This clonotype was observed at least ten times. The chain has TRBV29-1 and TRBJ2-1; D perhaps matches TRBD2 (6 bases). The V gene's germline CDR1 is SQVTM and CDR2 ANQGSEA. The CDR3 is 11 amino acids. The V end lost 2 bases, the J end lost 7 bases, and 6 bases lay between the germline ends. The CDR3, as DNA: TGCAGCGTTGAAAGCGGGAATGAGCAGTTCTTC. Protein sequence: CSVESGNEQFF.

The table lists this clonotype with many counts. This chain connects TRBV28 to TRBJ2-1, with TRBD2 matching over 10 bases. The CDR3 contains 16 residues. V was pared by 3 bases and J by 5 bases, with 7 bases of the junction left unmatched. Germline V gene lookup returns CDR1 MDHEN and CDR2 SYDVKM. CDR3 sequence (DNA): TGTGCCAGCAGTTTGTTGACTAGCGGGCTAGACAATGAGCAGTTCTTC. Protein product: CASSLLTSGLDNEQFF.

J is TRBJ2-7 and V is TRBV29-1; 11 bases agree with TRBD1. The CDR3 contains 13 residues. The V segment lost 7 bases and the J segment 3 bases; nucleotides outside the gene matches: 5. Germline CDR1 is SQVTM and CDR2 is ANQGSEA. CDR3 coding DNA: TGCAGCGCCGGACAGGGGGCAGTCTACGAGCAGTACTTC. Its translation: CSAGQGAVYEQYF.

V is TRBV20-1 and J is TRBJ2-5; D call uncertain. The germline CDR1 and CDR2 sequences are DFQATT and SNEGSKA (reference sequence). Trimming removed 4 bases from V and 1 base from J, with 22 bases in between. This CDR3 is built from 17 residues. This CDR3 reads CSAKELALRLLQETQYF. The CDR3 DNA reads TGCAGTGCTAAAGAATTGGCCCTCAGACTCCTCCAAGAGACCCAGTACTTC.

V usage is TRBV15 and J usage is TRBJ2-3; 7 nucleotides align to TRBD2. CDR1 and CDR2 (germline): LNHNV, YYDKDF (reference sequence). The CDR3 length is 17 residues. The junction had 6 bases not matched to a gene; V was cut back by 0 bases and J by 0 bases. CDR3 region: CATSRDHGGGSTDTQYF. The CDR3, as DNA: TGTGCCACCAGCAGAGATCATGGCGGGGGAAGCACAGATACGCAGTATTTT.

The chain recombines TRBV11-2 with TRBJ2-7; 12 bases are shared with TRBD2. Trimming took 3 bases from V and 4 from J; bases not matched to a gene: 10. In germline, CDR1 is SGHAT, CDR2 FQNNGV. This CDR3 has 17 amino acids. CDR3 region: CASSFPVGLAGQYEQYF. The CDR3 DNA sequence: TGTGCCAGCAGCTTCCCCGTAGGACTAGCGGGACAGTACGAGCAGTACTTC.

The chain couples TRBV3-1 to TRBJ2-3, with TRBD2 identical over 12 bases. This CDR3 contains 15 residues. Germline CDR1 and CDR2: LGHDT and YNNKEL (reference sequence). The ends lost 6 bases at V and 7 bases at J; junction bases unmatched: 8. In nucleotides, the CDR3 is TGTGCCAGCAGACCGACTAGCGGGAGAGGGTATACGCAGTATTTT. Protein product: CASRPTSGRGYTQYF.

The CDR3 spells CASSSGGGRPETQYF. The DNA for the CDR3 is TGTGCCAGCAGCTCAGGCGGCGGGAGGCCAGAGACCCAGTACTTC. The J gene is TRBJ2-5, the V gene TRBV7-2, with 8 bases fitting TRBD2. Germline V gene data show CDR1 as SGHTA and CDR2 as FQGNSA. The CDR3 is 15 residues long. V was clipped by 4 bases and J by 4 bases; unmatched bases: 8.